This TCR beta chain was obtained from a study of T cells after yellow fever vaccination. This clonotype was picked up a small number of times. Each CDR3 protein gets one entry after TCRdb re-called the 5' RACE reads with MiXCR. The profile shows 510,000 or so distinct CDR3 sequences, roughly 21% of them singletons. The CDR3 runs to 11 residues. CDR1 and CDR2 (germline): DFQATT, SNEGSKA (reference sequence). V was clipped by 3 bases and J by 15 bases, with 15 bases between them. This specimen was PBMCs, taken 15 days after the yellow fever booster vaccination. This sequence was found in a man younger than 40 who received the YFV17D yellow fever vaccine. V is TRBV20-1 and J is TRBJ2-1; D unresolved. The CDR3 DNA is TGCAGTGCTAGGGCCGACTCTGACCCGTTCTTC. Translating it yields CSARADSDPFF.